The clone carrying this TCR beta chain was seen at least ten times. No antigen is known for it. Hyperthyroidism cases were recent diagnoses of under 2 months' duration in people aged 18 to 65. This record belongs to a study of Graves' ophthalmopathy and Graves' hyperthyroidism. Findings and limits, study-wide: Between ophthalmopathy and stable hyperthyroidism, a 13-signature model drew a separation with around 86% sensitivity and about 81% specificity. Ophthalmopathy progression was predicted with around 71% sensitivity and 72.22% specificity. Blood samples also showed most expanded thyroid clonotypes exceeding 0.001 frequency.

The sequenced template was RNA, covering the TCR beta CDR3 region. HTBI-primed RT-PCR formed the first round, and a multiplex PCR formed the second. A single record per CDR3 protein comes from TCRdb applying MiXCR to the multiplex PCR reads. The sample holds around 1.1 million distinct CDR3 sequences, about 40% seen once. The CDR3 totals 14 residues. CDR1 and CDR2 from the germline V gene are LNHDA and SQIVND (reference sequence). Trimming took 3 bases from V and 0 from J, leaving 8 bases between them. Sequenced: peripheral blood or thyroid tissue (not recorded which). This TCR came from an adult man with Graves' hyperthyroidism. The chain combines TRBV19 with TRBJ1-2; D ambiguous. The CDR3 sequence: CASSIPGSNYGYTF. DNA of the CDR3: TGTGCCAGTAGTATTCCGGGCTCTAACTATGGCTACACCTTC.